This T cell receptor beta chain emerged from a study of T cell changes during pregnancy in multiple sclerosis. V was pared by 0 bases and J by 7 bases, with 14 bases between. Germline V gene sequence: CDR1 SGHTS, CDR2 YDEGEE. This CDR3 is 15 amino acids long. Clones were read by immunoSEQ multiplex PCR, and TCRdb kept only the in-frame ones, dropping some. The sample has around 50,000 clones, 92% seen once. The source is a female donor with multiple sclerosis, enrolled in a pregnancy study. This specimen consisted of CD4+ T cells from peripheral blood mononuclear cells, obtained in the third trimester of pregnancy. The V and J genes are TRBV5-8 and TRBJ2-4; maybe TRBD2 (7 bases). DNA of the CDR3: TGTGCCAGCAGCTTGGGTCGGGGGGCCGTGAACATTCAGTACTTC. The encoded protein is CASSLGRGAVNIQYF.